The 13 T cell receptor beta chains given below trace back to one sample, sequenced in a study of beta chain features in type 1 diabetes. Findings of the study overall: Type 1 diabetes patients had TCRB CDR3s that were shorter (moderately but significantly so) in all four CD4+ subsets.

Sequenced material consisted of expressed TCRB transcripts (all of the isolated RNA was reverse transcribed). Profiled with immunoSEQ multiplex PCR; TCRdb holds only in-frame clones, not every one. The sample holds 300,000 to 400,000 clones, less than 15% seen once. No antigen has been assigned to these receptors. Specimen: naive CD4+ T cells from blood. These receptors were taken from a woman aged 18-29 years with type 1 diabetes.

The gene calls are TRBV6-5 and TRBJ2-5; 9 bases are a match to TRBD2. V lost 5 bases and J lost 5; bases outside the gene matches: 9. There are 15 residues in the CDR3. Germline CDR1 is MNHEY and CDR2 is SVGAGI. The CDR3 nucleotides are TGTGCCAGCAGTCTCCATAGCGGGAGTATCGAGACCCAGTACTTC. It yields the protein CASSLHSGSIETQYF.

The V gene is TRBV7-3, the J gene TRBJ2-5, with D maybe TRBD1 (6 bases). The germline V and J ends were trimmed by 3 bases and 5 bases, with 16 bases remaining between them. This CDR3 comprises 15 residues. Germline loops: CDR1 SGHTA, CDR2 FQGTGA. CDR3 bases: TGTGCCAGCAGCTTCACAGGGACCTTAGGGGAGACCCAGTACTTC. This sequence encodes CASSFTGTLGETQYF.

The J gene is TRBJ2-1, the V gene TRBV5-4; D not certain. The germline CDR1 and CDR2 sequences are SGHNT and YYREEE (reference sequence). The CDR3 is 12 residues long. Trimming stripped 3 bases from V and 6 bases from J, with 7 bases between. DNA for the CDR3: TGTGCCAGCAGCTCCCTGTCCAATGAGCAGTTCTTC. Protein product: CASSSLSNEQFF.

The table lists this clone with a few counts. The CDR3 nucleotides are TGTGCCAGCAGTGACTCGAGCGGCGGAGGGTTTCGGCCCCAGCATTTT. This codes for CASSDSSGGGFRPQHF. The rearrangement uses TRBV25-1 and TRBJ1-5; D remains unclear. The germline CDR1 and CDR2 sequences are MGHDK and SYGVNS. V lost 3 bases and J lost 9, with 21 bases in between. The CDR3 extends over 16 amino acids.

This clone was seen a few times. The CDR3 DNA reads TGTGCCAGCAGTGATCCAGGGCGGGGAGGCTACACCTTC. It specifies CASSDPGRGGYTF. The V call is TRBV2, the J call TRBJ1-2, with D possibly being TRBD1 (5 bases). V lost 3 bases to trimming and J lost 8 bases, with 13 bases between them. The CDR3 contains 13 residues. Germline V lookup: CDR1 SNHLY, CDR2 FYNNEI.

This chain connects TRBV9 to TRBJ1-3, with D hard to call. The germline V and J ends were trimmed by 3 bases and 9 bases, with 19 bases remaining between them. Germline V gene lookup returns CDR1 SGDLS and CDR2 YYNGEE. The CDR3 loop spans 15 amino acids. In nucleotides, the CDR3 is TGTGCCAGCAGCGCACAATTACCGTGGGGAGGCACCATATATTTT. Its translation is CASSAQLPWGGTIYF.

CDR3 nucleotide sequence: TGTGCCAGCAGCTTACCTCCGGGACAGGGGCAAGGTGGCTACACCTTC. It encodes CASSLPPGQGQGGYTF. The chain is built from TRBV7-9 and TRBJ1-2; the match to TRBD1 covers 10 bases. The length of the CDR3 is 16 residues. The germline V gene has CDR1 SEHNR and CDR2 FQNEAQ (reference sequence). Trimming took 2 bases from V and 7 from J; bases not matched to a gene: 10.

The genes are TRBV7-3 and TRBJ1-5; 12 bases fit TRBD1. V dropped 5 bases and J dropped 5; count of bases not matched to a gene: 13. Germline CDR1 reads SGHTA; CDR2 reads FQGTGA. The CDR3 loop spans 18 amino acids. The CDR3 bases are TGTGCCAGCAGCCCACCGGGACAGGGGGCGTTCGGAGATCAGCCCCAGCATTTT. Amino acid sequence: CASSPPGQGAFGDQPQHF.

The V gene is TRBV29-1, the J gene TRBJ2-1, with TRBD2 matching over 11 bases. The CDR3 runs to 16 residues. The V and J ends lost 1 base and 7 bases, in that order; junction bases with no gene match: 9. Per germline, CDR1 SQVTM and CDR2 ANQGSEA. The CDR3 DNA sequence: TGCAGCGTTGAAGGAGTAGCGGGAGGGCCTAGGAATGAGCAGTTCTTC. It codes for CSVEGVAGGPRNEQFF.

This clone was recorded a few times. This chain connects TRBV9 to TRBJ2-7; perhaps TRBD1 as D (6 bases). The CDR3 is 15 amino acids. Trimming stripped 0 bases from V and 0 bases from J, with 10 bases between. Per germline, CDR1 SGDLS and CDR2 YYNGEE. CDR3 nucleotide sequence: TGTGCCAGCAGCGTAGGGGCAGGGGACTCCTACGAGCAGTACTTC. Translation gives CASSVGAGDSYEQYF.

In this sample, this clone turned up a few times. This rearrangement joins TRBV30 to TRBJ1-1; D is ambiguous. This CDR3 spans 13 amino acids. Germline-derived CDR1 and CDR2 are GTSNPN and SVGIG (reference sequence). The V gene lost 2 bases and the J gene lost 4 bases, with 11 bases spanning the gap. This chain's CDR3 is CAWSILAGTEAFF. Written as DNA, the CDR3 is TGTGCCTGGAGTATACTCGCGGGCACTGAAGCTTTCTTT. Full variable domain (missing parts from reference TRBV30 and TRBJ1-1): SQTIHQWPATLVQPVGSPLSLECTVEGTSNPNLYWYRQAAGRGLQLLFYSVGIGQISSEVPQNLSASRPQDRQFILSSKKLLLSDSGFYLCAWSILAGTEAFFGQGTRLTVV.

The sample holds a few counts of this clone. The V and J genes are TRBV7-9 and TRBJ2-5; 7 nucleotides line up with TRBD1. The J segment lost 1 base and the V segment lost 11 bases, leaving 10 bases of the junction unmatched. Germline V gene lookup returns CDR1 SEHNR and CDR2 FQNEAQ (reference sequence). CDR3 size: 14 residues. The CDR3 sequence: CAGHEGGPQETQYF. The CDR3 DNA reads as TGTGCCGGCCATGAAGGGGGCCCCCAAGAGACCCAGTACTTC.

V usage is TRBV5-4 and J usage is TRBJ2-1; D perhaps matches TRBD1 (6 bases). V was clipped by 3 bases and J by 7 bases, with 14 bases between them. Germline CDR1 is SGHNT and CDR2 is YYREEE (reference sequence). This CDR3 spans 14 amino acids. CDR3 region: CASSWQGTGNEQFF. The CDR3 DNA reads TGTGCCAGCAGCTGGCAGGGGACGGGGAATGAGCAGTTCTTC.